This entry lists 31 T cell receptor beta chains sequenced from one sample in a study of cytomegalovirus exposure and HLA in healthy donors. Sequencing was performed with immunoSEQ multiplex PCR; in TCRdb, only in-frame clones are kept and a portion is missing. Seen here are 100,000 to 120,000 clones, approximately 90% observed once, and the top ten hold more than 1.4%. The sample taken for sequencing was PBMCs. These receptors were taken from a woman aged 25 to 39 in good health and CMV-seropositive.

This sequence joins TRBV5-6 and TRBJ2-2, with D maybe TRBD2 (5 bases). Germline V gene sequence: CDR1 SGHDT, CDR2 YYEEEE. V was trimmed by 0 bases and J by 3 bases, leaving 9 bases between them. CDR3 length: 15 amino acids. The CDR3 DNA follows: TGTGCCAGCAGCTTGGAAGGGAGTTACACCGGGGAGCTGTTTTTT. This gives the protein CASSLEGSYTGELFF.

This chain connects TRBV4-3 to TRBJ1-6; D remains ambiguous. The ends were cut back, 0 bases at V and 3 bases at J, with 6 bases in the middle. The germline CDR1 and CDR2 sequences are LGHNA and YSLEER. The CDR3 runs 15 residues. The CDR3 nucleotides are TGCGCCAGCAGCCAAGACGGGGTCTATAATTCACCCCTCCACTTT. As protein: CASSQDGVYNSPLHF.

The rearrangement joins TRBV11-1 to TRBJ1-6; D is perhaps TRBD1 (5 bases). The CDR3 sequence is 14 residues long. Germline loops: CDR1 SGHAT, CDR2 FQDESV (reference sequence). V dropped 5 bases and J dropped 5 bases, with 10 bases sitting between them. This CDR3 reads CASSRGVDNSPLHF. CDR3 DNA sequence: TGTGCCAGCAGCCGGGGGGTAGATAATTCACCCCTCCACTTT.

The chain uses TRBV19 and TRBJ1-2; possible D gene TRBD1, 6 bases. The CDR3 is made up of 16 amino acids. V lost 4 bases and J 2 bases, leaving 17 bases between the germline ends. Germline loops: CDR1 LNHDA, CDR2 SQIVND (reference sequence). The CDR3 DNA follows: TGTGCCAGTAGTAGAAGCCGGGACACTACGAACTATGGCTACACCTTC. Protein sequence: CASSRSRDTTNYGYTF.

This chain links TRBV29-1 with TRBJ2-1, with D unclear. Germline V gene data show CDR1 as SQVTM and CDR2 as ANQGSEA. The CDR3 extends over 12 amino acids. V lost 7 bases and J 4 bases, leaving 11 bases between the germline ends. The chain's CDR3 is CSAHTRYNEQFF. In nucleotides, the CDR3 is TGCAGCGCCCACACACGATACAATGAGCAGTTCTTC.

V is TRBV19 and J is TRBJ1-5, with 7 bases aligning to TRBD1. The germline V gene has CDR1 LNHDA and CDR2 SQIVND (reference sequence). The CDR3 runs 17 residues. The junction had 15 bases not matched to a gene; V was cut back by 7 bases and J by 3 bases. The CDR3, as DNA: TGTGCCAGTACCAAAGGGGGCAGGGCTCAGCCCAATCAGCCCCAGCATTTT. It specifies CASTKGGRAQPNQPQHF.

The rearrangement uses TRBV7-8 and TRBJ1-5; D is perhaps TRBD1 (5 bases). The CDR3 is 15 residues long. V gave up 2 bases and J gave up 0 bases, with 8 bases separating them. CDR1 SGHVS and CDR2 FQNEAQ come from the germline V gene. The CDR3 loop reads CASSLQGPSNQPQHF. In DNA, the CDR3 is TGTGCCAGCAGCTTACAGGGTCCTAGCAATCAGCCCCAGCATTTT. Supplemented by reference TRBV7-8 and TRBJ1-5, the full variable domain reads GAGVSQSPRYKVAKRGQDVALRCDPISGHVSLFWYQQALGQGPEFLTYFQNEAQLDKSGLPSDRFFAERPEGSVSTLKIQRTQQEDSAVYLCASSLQGPSNQPQHFGDGTRLSIL.

The rearrangement uses TRBV2 and TRBJ1-5, with D tentatively TRBD1 (6 bases). This CDR3 has 13 residues. Per germline, CDR1 SNHLY and CDR2 FYNNEI. V was shortened by 5 bases and J by 11 bases, with 16 bases between the two germline ends. Here the CDR3 DNA reads TGTGCCAGCAGTCAAAGGACAGCCCCTTCCCAGCATTTT. It codes for CASSQRTAPSQHF.

This clone was observed a handful of times. The chain employs TRBV28 and TRBJ2-5; the D is unclear. The CDR3 is 12 amino acids. Trimming cost V 4 bases and J 5 bases, with 8 bases left between them. Germline V gene data show CDR1 as MDHEN and CDR2 as SYDVKM. Here the CDR3 reads CASSSGPETQYF. CDR3 nucleotides: TGTGCCAGCAGTTCTGGCCCCGAGACCCAGTACTTC.

This clone was recorded once. The chain has TRBV20-1 and TRBJ2-3; unclear D gene. V lost 2 bases and J lost 10, with 7 bases in between. CDR1 is DFQATT, CDR2 SNEGSKA, per germline (reference sequence). The CDR3 extends over 10 amino acids. The CDR3 region has the DNA TGCAGTGCTAGACAGCGTGCGCAGTATTTT. As protein: CSARQRAQYF.

This chain uses TRBV5-1 with TRBJ2-2, with 13 bases fitting TRBD2. Losses at the gene ends were 5 bases for V and 3 bases for J; bases not matched to a gene: 7. Germline assignment: CDR1 SGHRS and CDR2 YFSETQ. This CDR3 comprises 17 residues. This CDR3 is CASRLRGLAGHTGELFF. Here the CDR3 DNA reads TGCGCCAGCAGGCTAAGGGGACTAGCGGGACACACCGGGGAGCTGTTTTTT.

The CDR3 DNA reads as TGTGCCAGCAGCCCGGCGGCTAGTTGGCCAGATACGCAGTATTTT. Translating it yields CASSPAASWPDTQYF. V gene TRBV7-2 combines with J gene TRBJ2-3; D gene unclear. CDR3 length: 15 amino acids. The germline V and J ends were trimmed by 5 bases and 4 bases, with 16 bases remaining between them. CDR1 and CDR2 from the germline V gene are SGHTA and FQGNSA.

This chain uses TRBV7-9 with TRBJ2-1, with a weak D call TRBD1 (5 bases). V was shortened by 7 bases and J by 8 bases, with 15 bases between the two germline ends. The CDR3 has 13 amino acids. Germline-derived CDR1 and CDR2 are SEHNR and FQNEAQ (reference sequence). The CDR3 coding sequence is TGTGCCAGCACCTACTACAGGTCTCATGAGCAGTTCTTC. This sequence encodes CASTYYRSHEQFF.

CDR3 residues: CASSERGQGLAKNIQYF. The CDR3 coding sequence is TGTGCCAGCAGTGAAAGAGGACAGGGTCTAGCCAAAAACATTCAGTACTTC. The chain carries TRBV6-1 and TRBJ2-4, with 8 bases identical to TRBD1. The CDR3 runs to 17 residues. CDR1 and CDR2 (germline): MNHNS, SASEGT. V lost 2 bases to trimming and J lost 0 bases; unmatched junction nucleotides: 6.

V gene TRBV28 combines with J gene TRBJ2-7, with TRBD2 matching over 11 bases. V was clipped by 6 bases and J by 2 bases; unmatched bases: 9. Looked up from germline, CDR1 is MDHEN and CDR2 is SYDVKM. The CDR3 runs 16 residues. CDR3 nucleotide sequence: TGTGCCAGCAGCACTGGGACTAGCGGTCGACCCTACGAGCAGTACTTC. It is translated as CASSTGTSGRPYEQYF.

V gene TRBV2 combines with J gene TRBJ2-3; D unresolved. Germline CDR1 and CDR2: SNHLY and FYNNEI. V was shortened by 4 bases and J by 0 bases, with 5 bases between the two germline ends. The CDR3 contains 13 residues. CDR3 coding DNA: TGTGCCAGCAGTGTCGTTAGCACAGATACGCAGTATTTT. It codes for CASSVVSTDTQYF.

V is TRBV19 and J is TRBJ2-1; TRBD2 aligns across 16 bases. The CDR3 runs to 17 residues. Germline V gene sequence: CDR1 LNHDA, CDR2 SQIVND (reference sequence). J lost 7 bases, V lost 9 bases, and 12 bases had no gene match. The chain's CDR3 is CASSGLAGGVSRNEQFF. CDR3 in DNA: TGTGCCAGCTCGGGACTAGCGGGAGGGGTTAGTAGAAATGAGCAGTTCTTC.

The CDR3 spells CASSLRASGVTDTQYF. In DNA, the CDR3 is TGCGCCAGCAGCTTGAGGGCTAGCGGAGTCACAGATACGCAGTATTTT. This chain connects TRBV5-1 to TRBJ2-3, with TRBD2 matching 7 bases. Germline CDR1 SGHRS, CDR2 YFSETQ. V was clipped by 1 base and J by 2 bases; unmatched bases: 7. The length of the CDR3 is 16 residues.

The chain couples TRBV5-1 to TRBJ2-1; 12 bases are shared with TRBD2. Germline assignment: CDR1 SGHRS and CDR2 YFSETQ. V gave up 0 bases and J gave up 12 bases; unmatched junction bases: 7. The CDR3 is made up of 15 amino acids. The CDR3 sequence: CASSLAGLAGGGQFF. CDR3 nucleotides: TGCGCCAGCAGCTTGGCGGGCCTAGCGGGAGGGGGGCAGTTCTTC.

V usage is TRBV2 and J usage is TRBJ2-1; tentatively, D is TRBD1 (6 bases). CDR3 length: 14 amino acids. Trimming cost V 6 bases and J 11 bases, with 20 bases left between them. The V gene's germline CDR1 is SNHLY and CDR2 FYNNEI. The CDR3 spells CASSHRDISIKQFF. In DNA form, the CDR3 reads TGTGCCAGCAGCCACCGGGACATATCCATTAAGCAGTTCTTC.

The chain joins TRBV4-1 to TRBJ2-5; a weak D match, TRBD1 (5 bases). Germline CDR1 MGHRA, CDR2 YSYEKL. The germline V and J ends were trimmed by 3 bases and 5 bases, with 16 bases remaining between them. This CDR3 has 15 amino acids. This CDR3 reads CASSHPGMEGETQYF. The CDR3 nucleotides read TGCGCCAGCAGCCATCCAGGGATGGAAGGGGAGACCCAGTACTTC.

The chain employs TRBV4-1 and TRBJ1-1, with 10 bases that match TRBD1. The V gene's germline CDR1 is MGHRA and CDR2 YSYEKL. This CDR3 comprises 15 residues. The ends lost 4 bases at V and 3 bases at J; junction bases unmatched: 5. As DNA, the CDR3 is TGCGCCAGCAGCCGAGACGGACAGGGGGACACTGAAGCTTTCTTT. Amino acid sequence: CASSRDGQGDTEAFF.

The chain joins TRBV6-5 to TRBJ2-7, with D uncertain. This CDR3 has 15 amino acids. CDR1 MNHEY and CDR2 SVGAGI come from the germline V gene. Deletions cut 7 bases from V and 0 bases from J, with 16 bases between. The CDR3 nucleotides are TGTGCCAGCAAGTACATGGGCGCTGGCTCCTACGAGCAGTACTTC. Translated: CASKYMGAGSYEQYF.

The chain combines TRBV4-2 with TRBJ2-7; TRBD2 agrees at 8 bases. The CDR3 runs 16 residues. CDR1 is LGHNA and CDR2 is YNFKEQ in the germline V gene. The J segment lost 0 bases and the V segment lost 0 bases, leaving 4 bases of the junction unmatched. The CDR3 is CASSQEAGGSSYEQYF. CDR3 DNA sequence: TGTGCCAGCAGCCAAGAGGCGGGGGGTAGCTCCTACGAGCAGTACTTC.

This sequence joins TRBV6-1 and TRBJ2-3; the match to TRBD1 covers 9 bases. The CDR3 contains 18 residues. From germline, CDR1 is MNHNS and CDR2 SASEGT. V shed 0 bases and J 8 bases; nucleotides not matched to a gene: 15. CDR3 loop: CASSEAGTGMGHISTQYF. The CDR3 DNA follows: TGTGCCAGCAGTGAAGCGGGGACAGGGATGGGACACATTAGTACGCAGTATTTT.

The J gene is TRBJ2-7, the V gene TRBV21-1; the table's TRBD2 call for D was not verified on the DNA. TRBV21-1 counts as a pseudogene. CDR3 size: 15 residues. DNA for the CDR3: TGTGCCAGCAGCAAAGTAGGAGCGGGCGTCTACGAGCAGTACTTC. Translated: CASSKVGAGVYEQYF.

The J gene is TRBJ2-1, the V gene TRBV27; 11 bases are a match to TRBD1. V was pared by 6 bases and J by 0 bases, with 4 bases of the junction left unmatched. The germline V gene encodes CDR1 MNHEY and CDR2 SMNVEV (reference sequence). The CDR3 spans 16 residues. In nucleotides, the CDR3 is TGTGCCAGCAGGACCGGGACAGGGGGCTCCTACAATGAGCAGTTCTTC. It translates to CASRTGTGGSYNEQFF.

This chain uses TRBV5-1 with TRBJ2-7, with 7 bases fitting TRBD2. V dropped 2 bases and J dropped 0; count of bases not matched to a gene: 11. CDR1 and CDR2 (germline): SGHRS, YFSETQ. The CDR3 consists of 17 residues. The CDR3 coding sequence is TGCGCCAGCAGCTTCAGTAGCGGGCCTTCTAGCTCCTACGAGCAGTACTTC. Amino acid sequence: CASSFSSGPSSSYEQYF. Full variable domain (rest looked up from reference TRBV5-1 and TRBJ2-7): KAGVTQTPRYLIKTRGQQVTLSCSPISGHRSVSWYQQTPGQGLQFLFEYFSETQRNKGNFPGRFSGRQFSNSRSEMNVSTLELGDSALYLCASSFSSGPSSSYEQYFGPGTRLTVT.

J is TRBJ1-3 and V is TRBV6-6; D remains unclear. The CDR3 length is 14 residues. V lost 0 bases and J 0 bases, leaving 3 bases between the germline ends. Germline V gene lookup returns CDR1 MNHNY and CDR2 SVGAGI (reference sequence). CDR3 residues: CASSYSRSGNTIYF. The CDR3 DNA is TGTGCCAGCAGTTACTCGCGCTCTGGAAACACCATATATTTT.

This clone has a handful of counts. This rearrangement joins TRBV5-3 to TRBJ1-2; TRBD1 is a possible D gene (6 bases). TRBV5-3 is recorded as an ORF, its role being uncertain. CDR3 length equals 16 residues. The ends were cut back, 6 bases at V and 4 bases at J, with 22 bases in the middle. DNA for the CDR3: TGTGCCAGAATAGTGTTTCAGGGGTCGCCCTTCTATGGCTACACCTTC. It specifies CARIVFQGSPFYGYTF.

The chain employs TRBV5-1 and TRBJ2-3; no reliable D call. This CDR3 comprises 13 residues. Trimming left V 1 base short and J 2 bases short, with 5 bases between. CDR1 and CDR2 from the germline V gene are SGHRS and YFSETQ. CDR3 residues: CASSLSYTDTQYF. CDR3 bases: TGCGCCAGCAGCTTGAGCTACACAGATACGCAGTATTTT.